This T cell receptor beta chain emerged from a study of T cell responses to AZD1222 COVID-19 vaccine (dated by TCRdb to the early 2020s). Study-level background: A total of around 240 trial participants underwent TCR sequencing, of whom 207 had received two doses of AZD1222 and 26 had received two doses of the MenACWY control vaccine. Trial participants were enrolled into age subgroups of 18-55, 56-69 and 70-plus years, which contained roughly 140, 27 and 60 TCR-sequenced participants, respectively. General study outcomes and caveats: No day 14 peak-response samples were available, so repertoires were characterized only after the peak T cell response. Vaccine-associated CD4 TCRs spanned the whole spike protein, with dominant responses in regions 160-218 and 743-854. The 56-69-year group was small, and its depth increase did not reach significance, likely because of low power. After two AZD1222 doses, both the breadth and the depth of spike-specific TCRs were significantly higher than at day 0 and than in MenACWY recipients. Conclusions about previously exposed vaccinees were limited because only 5 or 6 AZD1222 recipients were SARS-CoV-2 seropositive at baseline. Reportedly, close to half of the unique spike-specific TCRs recognized epitopes lying outside the regions that are mutated in the B.1.351 and B.1.1.7 variants. Most participants were white British and females outnumbered males, and the authors suggested that clonal diversity may have been underestimated.

The CDR3 regions of human TCRbeta chains were analyzed by immunosequencing. The paper's data handling went like this. Repertoire TCRs were checked for matches against a reference library of SARS-CoV-2-specific TCRs that had been generated using the MIRA antigen-specificity platform. Breadth meant the fraction of unique TCRs that were SARS-CoV-2-associated, whereas depth meant the fraction of total T cells that were SARS-CoV-2-associated. Using the MIRA data, every spike-specific TCR was mapped to the spike region that the TCR reacted to and assigned to either a CD4 or a CD8 class. Log10-transformed breadth and depth values were compared by one-way ANOVA with Sidak's multiple comparisons tests. The clones in this table, taken by TCRdb from immuneACCESS, are in-frame only. Not every clone is retained; where verified, under half of the shortfall comes from an unresolved V gene, and the cause of the rest is unknown. V and J calls and clone size are as listed in that table; D and trimming were resolved from the DNA. A total of approximately 76,000 clones appear in this sample, 90% to 95% of them only once. The ten largest clones capture 4.5% to 5.5% of the sample.

The sample's time point label is to be understood as: baseline before first vaccination. The treatment or condition label on this specimen signifies: meningococcal conjugate vaccine given as trial control. The vaccinee samples were drawn from two UK trials, COV001 and COV002, one of which was a single-blind randomized controlled phase 2/3 trial testing AZD1222 (ChAdOx1 nCoV-19) in healthy adults. For TCRbeta chain sequencing, PBMC samples from trial participants were taken at day 0 and at day 28 after the second dose. Based on the germline V gene (reference sequence), the CDR1 and CDR2 sequences are SEHNR and FQNEAQ. Reading from cysteine to phenylalanine, the CDR3 counts 15 amino acids. Of the read, only the CDR3 DNA is kept; its 45 bases are in frame from base 1. V is pared back by 4 bases and J by 0 bases, with 13 bases lying between the germline termini. In regard to this clone: The clone's antigen remains unknown. Per-base qualities were not stored, and no clone one base away is much larger.

This TCR came from an adult in good health. The chain is assembled from TRBV7-9 and TRBJ2-7, with a weak D call of TRBD1 (6 bases match). The sample was peripheral blood, taken on day 0 of MenACWY control vaccination. The CDR3 has the sequence CASSSTQGFSYEQYF. The nucleotide sequence reads as follows: TGTGCCAGCAGCTCCACCCAGGGGTTCTCCTACGAGCAGTACTTC.